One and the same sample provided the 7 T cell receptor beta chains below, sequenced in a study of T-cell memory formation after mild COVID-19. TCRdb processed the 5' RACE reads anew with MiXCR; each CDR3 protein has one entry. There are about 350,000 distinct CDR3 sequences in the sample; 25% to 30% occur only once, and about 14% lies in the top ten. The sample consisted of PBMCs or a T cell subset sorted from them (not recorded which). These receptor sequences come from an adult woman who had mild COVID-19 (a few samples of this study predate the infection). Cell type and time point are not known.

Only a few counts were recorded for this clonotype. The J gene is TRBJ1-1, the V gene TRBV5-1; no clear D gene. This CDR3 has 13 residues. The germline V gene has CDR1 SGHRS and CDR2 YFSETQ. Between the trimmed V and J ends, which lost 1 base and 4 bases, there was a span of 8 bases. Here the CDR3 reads CASSLRKGTEAFF. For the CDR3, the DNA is TGCGCCAGCAGCTTGAGGAAGGGCACTGAAGCTTTCTTT.

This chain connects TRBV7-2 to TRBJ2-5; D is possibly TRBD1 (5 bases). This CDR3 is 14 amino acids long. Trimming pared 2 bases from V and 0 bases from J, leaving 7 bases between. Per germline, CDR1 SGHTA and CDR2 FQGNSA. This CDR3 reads CASSLSRDQETQYF. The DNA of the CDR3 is TGTGCCAGCAGCTTATCCAGGGACCAAGAGACCCAGTACTTC.

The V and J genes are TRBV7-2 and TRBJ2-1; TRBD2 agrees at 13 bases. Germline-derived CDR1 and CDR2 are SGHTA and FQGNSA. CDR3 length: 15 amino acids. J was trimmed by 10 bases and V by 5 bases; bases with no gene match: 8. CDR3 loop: CASSVGLAGVGEQFF. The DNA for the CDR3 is TGTGCCAGCAGCGTCGGACTAGCGGGAGTAGGAGAGCAGTTCTTC.

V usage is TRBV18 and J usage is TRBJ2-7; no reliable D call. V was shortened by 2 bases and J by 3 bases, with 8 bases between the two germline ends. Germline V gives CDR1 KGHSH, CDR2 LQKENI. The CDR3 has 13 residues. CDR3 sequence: CASSPRQIYEQYF. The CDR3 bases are TGTGCCAGCTCACCAAGGCAGATCTACGAGCAGTACTTC.

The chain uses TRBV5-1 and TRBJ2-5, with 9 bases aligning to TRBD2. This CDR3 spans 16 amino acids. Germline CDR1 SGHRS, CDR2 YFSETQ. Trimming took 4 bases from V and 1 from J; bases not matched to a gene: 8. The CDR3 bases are TGCGCCAGCAGCCTGACTAGCGGAGGTGCCCAAGAGACCCAGTACTTC. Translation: CASSLTSGGAQETQYF.

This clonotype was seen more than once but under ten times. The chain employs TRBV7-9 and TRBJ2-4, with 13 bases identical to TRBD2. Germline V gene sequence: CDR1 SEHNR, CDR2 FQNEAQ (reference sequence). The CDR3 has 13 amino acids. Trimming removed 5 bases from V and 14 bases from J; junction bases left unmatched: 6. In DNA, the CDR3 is TGTGCCAGCAGCGCCGGGACTAGCGGGGTGAAGTACTTC. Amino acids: CASSAGTSGVKYF.

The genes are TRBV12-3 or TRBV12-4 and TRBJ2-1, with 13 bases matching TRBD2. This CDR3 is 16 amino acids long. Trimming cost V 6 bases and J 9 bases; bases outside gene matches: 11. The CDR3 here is CASRRPGTSGTSEQFF. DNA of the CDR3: TGTGCCAGCAGACGACCCGGGACTAGCGGGACGAGTGAGCAGTTCTTC.